The 10 T cell receptor beta chains given below trace back to one sample, sequenced in a study of T cell repertoires in cytomegalovirus infection. TCRdb analysed the reads with MiXCR anew, one entry per CDR3 protein. The sample lists roughly 320,000 distinct CDR3 sequences; 9% to 9.5% were seen once. Sample: PBMCs. The source is a human donor in good health (CMV status not recorded). Some clones in this sample may be carry-over from other donors' samples.

This clonotype was found many times. The chain links TRBV7-2 to TRBJ2-6; D call uncertain. This CDR3 has 18 amino acids. Deletions cut 0 bases from V and 1 base from J, with 13 bases between. Germline CDR1 is SGHTA and CDR2 is FQGNSA. CDR3 residues: CASSLAPLLLSGANVLTF. Here the CDR3 DNA reads TGTGCCAGCAGCTTAGCCCCGTTGCTTTTATCTGGGGCCAACGTCCTGACTTTC.

The table lists this clonotype with many counts. The J gene is TRBJ2-3, the V gene TRBV7-2, with TRBD2 as a possible D gene (5 bases). The CDR3 extends over 17 amino acids. Trimming removed 2 bases at V and 4 bases at J, with 19 bases between. CDR1 and CDR2 from the germline V gene are SGHTA and FQGNSA. The CDR3 region is CASSLRESGTGPDTQYF. CDR3 DNA sequence: TGTGCCAGCAGCTTAAGGGAGTCGGGCACGGGTCCAGATACGCAGTATTTT. Drawing the rest from reference TRBV7-2 and TRBJ2-3, the complete variable domain is GAGVSQSPSNKVTEKGKDVELRCDPISGHTALYWYRQSLGQGLEFLIYFQGNSAPDKSGLPSDRFSAERTGGSVSTLTIQRTQQEDSAVYLCASSLRESGTGPDTQYFGPGTRLTVL.

This clonotype was counted between two and nine times. The V call is TRBV3-1, the J call TRBJ2-4, with D possibly matching TRBD1 (6 bases). Germline V lookup: CDR1 LGHDT, CDR2 YNNKEL (reference sequence). This CDR3 has 14 amino acids. V was trimmed by 4 bases and J by 4 bases, leaving 11 bases between them. The CDR3 region is CASSPSRGKNIQYF. DNA for the CDR3: TGTGCCAGCAGCCCCTCGAGGGGGAAAAACATTCAGTACTTC. Drawing the rest from reference TRBV3-1 and TRBJ2-4, the complete variable domain is DTAVSQTPKYLVTQMGNDKSIKCEQNLGHDTMYWYKQDSKKFLKIMFSYNNKELIINETVPNRFSPKSPDKAHLNLHINSLELGDSAVYFCASSPSRGKNIQYFGAGTRLSVL.

This chain links TRBV10-3 with TRBJ2-7; D unresolved. The CDR3 totals 12 residues. With 6 bases removed from V and 3 bases from J, the gap between germline ends came to 9 bases. Germline V gene data show CDR1 as ENHRY and CDR2 as SYGVKD. CDR3 sequence reads: CAISQPDYEQYF. For the CDR3, the DNA is TGTGCCATCAGCCAACCAGACTACGAGCAGTACTTC.

This clonotype occurred a few times. CDR3 residues: CASSITGAKNIQYF. The CDR3 DNA reads TGTGCCAGCAGTATCACAGGGGCGAAAAACATTCAGTACTTC. The chain is built from TRBV12-3 or TRBV12-4 and TRBJ2-4, with 7 bases that match TRBD1. The CDR3 consists of 14 residues. The trim removed 5 bases at V and 4 bases at J, leaving 5 bases unmatched.

This clonotype was found a few times. The rearrangement joins TRBV7-2 to TRBJ2-1; D might be TRBD2 (5 bases). Trimming cost V 1 base and J 6 bases, with 10 bases left between them. Per the germline V gene, CDR1 is SGHTA and CDR2 is FQGNSA. The CDR3 consists of 14 residues. The CDR3 bases are TGTGCCAGCAGCTTAGATCTAGCTGGCAATGAGCAGTTCTTC. Translating gives CASSLDLAGNEQFF.

About this clonotype: The junction departs from the called germline gene at one end, perhaps through a read error. This rearrangement joins TRBV7-6 to TRBJ1-3; 11 nucleotides align to TRBD1. This CDR3 is built from 15 residues. Germline loops: CDR1 SGHVS, CDR2 FNYEAQ. The CDR3 DNA follows: TGTGCCAGCAGCAATGGACAGGGGGCTGGAAACACCAGATATTTT. Protein: CASSNGQGAGNTRYF.

This chain uses TRBV27 with TRBJ2-5; D possibly matches TRBD1 or TRBD2 (5 bases each). The CDR3 totals 16 residues. Germline assignment: CDR1 MNHEY and CDR2 SMNVEV (reference sequence). V was cut by 0 bases and J by 1 base, with 12 bases left in between. CDR3 loop: CASSLSKRGFQETQYF. The CDR3 DNA reads as TGTGCCAGCAGTTTATCGAAGAGGGGATTCCAAGAGACCCAGTACTTC.

This clonotype appeared many times. The chain recombines TRBV7-8 with TRBJ1-5; D remains unclear. Germline CDR1 SGHVS, CDR2 FQNEAQ. The length of the CDR3 is 17 residues. Deletions cut 2 bases from V and 2 bases from J, with 16 bases between. The CDR3 DNA is TGTGCCAGCAGCTTAATGGAAGGAATAGGTGGCAATCAGCCCCAGCATTTT. Translating it yields CASSLMEGIGGNQPQHF.

This clonotype showed up many times. V and J are TRBV7-3 and TRBJ2-2; D remains unclear. Germline CDR1 and CDR2: SGHTA and FQGTGA. This CDR3 contains 14 residues. Trimming stripped 0 bases from V and 8 bases from J, with 10 bases between. The CDR3 sequence is CASSLTGSTGELFF. The CDR3, as DNA: TGTGCCAGCAGCTTAACGGGGTCCACAGGGGAGCTGTTTTTT. The whole variable domain, filled in from reference TRBV7-3 and TRBJ2-2, reads GAGVSQTPSNKVTEKGKYVELRCDPISGHTALYWYRQSLGQGPEFLIYFQGTGAADDSGLPNDRFFAVRPEGSVSTLKIQRTERGDSAVYLCASSLTGSTGELFFGEGSRLTVL.